The T cell receptor beta chain under discussion was sequenced for a study of blood T cell repertoires in COVID-19. Recruitment covered over 20 US areas and drew participants whose ages spanned about 18 to 95 years. Participants were placed into cohorts based on the clinical history they reported. As originally analysed: Reference gene primer amplification in the assay estimated nucleated cell counts. Profiled with immunoSEQ multiplex PCR; TCRdb holds only in-frame clones, not every one. V, J and clone size derive from that table, while D and trimming were established from the DNA sequence. Seen here are 200,000 to 250,000 clones, 88% observed once, and the top ten hold more than 2.5%. This CDR3 is built from 13 residues. V lost 0 bases to trimming and J lost 6 bases, with 7 bases between them. Germline loops: CDR1 SGHDT, CDR2 YYEEEE.

Sequencing was carried out using PBMCs or T cells enriched from blood (not recorded which). The gene calls are TRBV5-6 and TRBJ2-1; tentative D call: TRBD1 (5 bases). This sequence was found in a woman in her 30s who had recovered from COVID-19. The CDR3 here is CASSLGTSNEQFF. DNA of the CDR3: TGTGCCAGCAGCTTGGGGACATCCAATGAGCAGTTCTTC.